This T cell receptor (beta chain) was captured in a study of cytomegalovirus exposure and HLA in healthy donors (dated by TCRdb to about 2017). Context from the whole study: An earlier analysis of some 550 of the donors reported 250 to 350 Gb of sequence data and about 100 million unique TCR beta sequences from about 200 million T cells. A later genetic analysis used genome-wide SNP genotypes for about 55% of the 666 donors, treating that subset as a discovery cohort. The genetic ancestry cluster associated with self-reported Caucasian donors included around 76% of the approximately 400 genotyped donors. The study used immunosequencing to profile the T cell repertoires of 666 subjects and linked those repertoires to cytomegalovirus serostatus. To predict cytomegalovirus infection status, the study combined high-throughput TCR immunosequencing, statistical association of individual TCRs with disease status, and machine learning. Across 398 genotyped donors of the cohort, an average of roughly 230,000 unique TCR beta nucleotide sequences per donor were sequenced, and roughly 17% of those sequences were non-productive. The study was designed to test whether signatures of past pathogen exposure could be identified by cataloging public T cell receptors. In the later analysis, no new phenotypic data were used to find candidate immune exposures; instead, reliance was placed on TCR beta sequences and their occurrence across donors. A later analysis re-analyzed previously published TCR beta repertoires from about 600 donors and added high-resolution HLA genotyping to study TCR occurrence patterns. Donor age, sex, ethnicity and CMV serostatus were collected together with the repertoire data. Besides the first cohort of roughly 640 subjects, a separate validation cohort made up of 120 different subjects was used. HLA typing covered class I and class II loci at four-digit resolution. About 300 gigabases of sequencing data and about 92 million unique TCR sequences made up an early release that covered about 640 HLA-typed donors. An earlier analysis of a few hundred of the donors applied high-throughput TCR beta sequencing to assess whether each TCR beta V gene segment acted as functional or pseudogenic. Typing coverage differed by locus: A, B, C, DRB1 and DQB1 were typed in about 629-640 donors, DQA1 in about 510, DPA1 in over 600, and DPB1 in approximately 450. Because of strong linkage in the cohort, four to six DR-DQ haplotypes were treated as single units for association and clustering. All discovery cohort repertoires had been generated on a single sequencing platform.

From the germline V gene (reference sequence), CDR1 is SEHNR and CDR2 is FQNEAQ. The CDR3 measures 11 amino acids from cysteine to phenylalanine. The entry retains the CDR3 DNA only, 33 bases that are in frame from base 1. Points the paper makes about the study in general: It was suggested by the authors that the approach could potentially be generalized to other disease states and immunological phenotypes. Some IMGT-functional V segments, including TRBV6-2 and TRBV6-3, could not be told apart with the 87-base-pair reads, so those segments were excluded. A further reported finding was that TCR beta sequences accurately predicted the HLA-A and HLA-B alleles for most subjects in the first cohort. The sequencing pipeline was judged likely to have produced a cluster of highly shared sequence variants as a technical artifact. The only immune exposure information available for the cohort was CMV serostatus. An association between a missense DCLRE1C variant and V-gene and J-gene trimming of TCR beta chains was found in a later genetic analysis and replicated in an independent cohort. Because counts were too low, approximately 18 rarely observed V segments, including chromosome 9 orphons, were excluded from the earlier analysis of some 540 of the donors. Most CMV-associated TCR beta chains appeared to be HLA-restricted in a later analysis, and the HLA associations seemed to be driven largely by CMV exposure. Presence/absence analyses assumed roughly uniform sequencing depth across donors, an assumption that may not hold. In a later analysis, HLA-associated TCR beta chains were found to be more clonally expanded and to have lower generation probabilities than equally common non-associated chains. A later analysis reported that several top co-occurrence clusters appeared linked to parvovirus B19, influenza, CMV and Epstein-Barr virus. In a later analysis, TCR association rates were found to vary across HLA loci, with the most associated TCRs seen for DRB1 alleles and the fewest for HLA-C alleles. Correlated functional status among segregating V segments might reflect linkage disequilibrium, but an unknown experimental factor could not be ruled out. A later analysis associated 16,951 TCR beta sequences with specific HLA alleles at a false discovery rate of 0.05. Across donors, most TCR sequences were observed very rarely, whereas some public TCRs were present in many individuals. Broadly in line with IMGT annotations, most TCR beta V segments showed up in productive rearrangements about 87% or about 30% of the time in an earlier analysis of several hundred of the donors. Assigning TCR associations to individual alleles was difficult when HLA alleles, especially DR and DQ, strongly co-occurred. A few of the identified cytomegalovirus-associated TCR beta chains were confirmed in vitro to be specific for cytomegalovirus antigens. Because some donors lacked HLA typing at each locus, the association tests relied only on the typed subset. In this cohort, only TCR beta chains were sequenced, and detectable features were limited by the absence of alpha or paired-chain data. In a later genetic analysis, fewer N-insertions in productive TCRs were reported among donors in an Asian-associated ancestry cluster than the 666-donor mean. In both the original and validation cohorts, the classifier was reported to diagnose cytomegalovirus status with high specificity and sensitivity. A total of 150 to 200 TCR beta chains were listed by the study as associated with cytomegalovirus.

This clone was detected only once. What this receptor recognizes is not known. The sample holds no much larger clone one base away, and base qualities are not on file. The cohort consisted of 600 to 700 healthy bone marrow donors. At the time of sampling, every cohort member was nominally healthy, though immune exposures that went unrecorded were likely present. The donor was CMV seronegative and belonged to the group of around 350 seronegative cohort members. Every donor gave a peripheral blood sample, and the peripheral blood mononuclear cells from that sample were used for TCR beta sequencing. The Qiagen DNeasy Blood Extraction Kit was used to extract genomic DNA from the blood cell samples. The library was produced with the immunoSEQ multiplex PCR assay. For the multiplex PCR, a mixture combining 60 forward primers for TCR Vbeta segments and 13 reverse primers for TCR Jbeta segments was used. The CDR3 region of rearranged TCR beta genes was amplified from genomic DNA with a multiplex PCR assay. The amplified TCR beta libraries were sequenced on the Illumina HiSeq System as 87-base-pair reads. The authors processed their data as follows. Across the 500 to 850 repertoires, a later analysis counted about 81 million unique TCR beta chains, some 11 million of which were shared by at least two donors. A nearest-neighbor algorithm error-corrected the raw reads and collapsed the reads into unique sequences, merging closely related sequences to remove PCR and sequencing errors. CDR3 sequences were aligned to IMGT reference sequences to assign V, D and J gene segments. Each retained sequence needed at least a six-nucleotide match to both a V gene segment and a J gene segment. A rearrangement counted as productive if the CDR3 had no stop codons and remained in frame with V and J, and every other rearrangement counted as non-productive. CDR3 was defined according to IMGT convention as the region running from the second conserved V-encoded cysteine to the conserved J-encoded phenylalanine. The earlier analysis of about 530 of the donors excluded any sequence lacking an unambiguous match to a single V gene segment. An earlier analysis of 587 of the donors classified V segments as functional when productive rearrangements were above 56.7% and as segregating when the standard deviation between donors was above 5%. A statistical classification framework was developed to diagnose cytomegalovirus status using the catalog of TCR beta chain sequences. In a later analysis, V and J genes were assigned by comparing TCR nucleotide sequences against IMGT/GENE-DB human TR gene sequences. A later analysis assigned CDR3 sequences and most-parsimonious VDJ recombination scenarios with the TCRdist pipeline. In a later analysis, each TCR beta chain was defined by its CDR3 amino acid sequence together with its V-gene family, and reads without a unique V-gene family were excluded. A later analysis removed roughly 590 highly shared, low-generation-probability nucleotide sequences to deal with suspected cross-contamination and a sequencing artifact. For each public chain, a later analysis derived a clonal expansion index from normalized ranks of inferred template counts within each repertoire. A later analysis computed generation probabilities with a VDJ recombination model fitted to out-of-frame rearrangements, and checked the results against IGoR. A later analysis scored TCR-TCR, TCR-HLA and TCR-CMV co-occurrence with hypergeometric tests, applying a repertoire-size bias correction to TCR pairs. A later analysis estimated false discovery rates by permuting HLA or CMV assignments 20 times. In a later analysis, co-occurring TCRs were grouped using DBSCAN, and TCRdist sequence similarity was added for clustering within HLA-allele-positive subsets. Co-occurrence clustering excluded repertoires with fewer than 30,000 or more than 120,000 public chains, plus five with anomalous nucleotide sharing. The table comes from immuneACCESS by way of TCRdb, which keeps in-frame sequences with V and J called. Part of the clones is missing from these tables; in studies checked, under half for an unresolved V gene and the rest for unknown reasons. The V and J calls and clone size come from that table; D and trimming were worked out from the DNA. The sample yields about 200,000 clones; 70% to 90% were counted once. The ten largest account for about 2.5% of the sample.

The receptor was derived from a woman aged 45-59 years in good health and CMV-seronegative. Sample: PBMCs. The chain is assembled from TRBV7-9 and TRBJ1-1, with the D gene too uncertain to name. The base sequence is TGTGCGGAGCAGATGAACACTGAAGCTTTCTTT. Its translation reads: CAEQMNTEAFF.